The rows below give T cell receptor beta chains drawn from one sample of a study of cytomegalovirus exposure and HLA in healthy donors. Sequencing was performed with immunoSEQ multiplex PCR; in TCRdb, only in-frame clones are kept and a portion is missing. Its listing shows approximately 80,000 clones. Sequenced sample: PBMCs. The receptors here all came from a woman in her 30s in good health and CMV-seronegative. CDR3s include the opening cysteine and the closing phenylalanine or tryptophan. A D gene is named only where the DNA matches it firmly.

D,V,J,DNA,CDR3
TRBD1,TRBV30,TRBJ1-1,TGTGCCTGGAGTAAAACAGGGGGCACTGAAGCTTTCTTT,CAWSKTGGTEAFF
-,TRBV6-1,TRBJ1-1,TGTGCCAGCAGTGTCGGGTCCCAGACTGAAGCTTTCTTT,CASSVGSQTEAFF
TRBD2,TRBV29-1,TRBJ2-1,TGCAGCGGGGGCGGGAGCTCCTACAATGAGCAGTTCTTC,CSGGGSSYNEQFF
TRBD1,TRBV6-1,TRBJ1-2,TGTGCCAGCAGTGGATTTTTACAGGGGGTATACACCTTC,CASSGFLQGVYTF
-,TRBV25-1,TRBJ2-7,TGTGCCAGCAGTGAATTCCCCCCTGTCTACGAGCAGTACTTC,CASSEFPPVYEQYF
TRBD1,TRBV29-1,TRBJ1-1,TGCAGCGTCCGATCGGGACAGGGGGCAGGTTTGAACACTGAAGCTTTCTTT,CSVRSGQGAGLNTEAFF
TRBD1,TRBV12-5,TRBJ1-4,TGTGCTAGTGGTTTTCTGACGCGGGACAGGTCTGCAACTAATGAAAAACTGTTTTTT,CASGFLTRDRSATNEKLFF
-,TRBV14,TRBJ2-1,TGTGCCAGCAGCCAAGACGGCCGGGAAGTCTACAATGAGCAGTTCTTC,CASSQDGREVYNEQFF
-,TRBV10-2,TRBJ1-1,TGCGCCAGCCGAACAGGGTTGAGCACTGAAGCTTTCTTT,CASRTGLSTEAFF
-,TRBV30,TRBJ1-3,TGTGCCTGGAGTAGTTGGGGCCTAAGCTCTGGAAACACCATATATTTT,CAWSSWGLSSGNTIYF
TRBD1,TRBV18,TRBJ2-1,TGTGCCAGCTCCCGCGACAGGGGGCGCAGCAATTCTAACAATGAGCAGTTCTTC,CASSRDRGRSNSNNEQFF
-,TRBV2,TRBJ1-1,TGTGCCAGCTACTTTGGGGAGGGAACTGAAGCTTTCTTT,CASYFGEGTEAFF
-,TRBV29-1,TRBJ1-2,TGCAGCGTTGAGTTCCCGTCAGGGAATGGCTACACCTTC,CSVEFPSGNGYTF
TRBD1,TRBV5-1,TRBJ1-2,TGCGCCAGCAGCCTCGGACAGGGGGCACTCTATGGCTACACCTTC,CASSLGQGALYGYTF
TRBD1,TRBV2,TRBJ1-1,TGTGCCAGCAGGGGACAGATTGAAGCTTTCTTT,CASRGQIEAFF
-,TRBV2,TRBJ1-2,TGTGCCAGCAGTGCATCGCTCGGCAGGGAATATGGCTACACCTTC,CASSASLGREYGYTF
-,TRBV28,TRBJ2-1,TGTGCCAGCAGTTTAGGAGATAATGAGCAGTTCTTC,CASSLGDNEQFF
-,TRBV15,TRBJ2-5,TGTGCCACCAGCTCCCAGGGGCAAGAGACCCAGTACTTC,CATSSQGQETQYF
-,TRBV18,TRBJ2-7,TGTGCCAGCTCACCTCTCCGGGCGGGTGACGAGCAGTACTTC,CASSPLRAGDEQYF
-,TRBV6-5,TRBJ2-3,TGTGCCAGCAGATCAGTGGCAGATACGCAGTATTTT,CASRSVADTQYF
-,TRBV6-5,TRBJ1-6,TGTGCCAGCAGTATGGGACATGATTATTCACCCCTCCACTTT,CASSMGHDYSPLHF
TRBD1,TRBV7-9,TRBJ1-2,TGTGCCAGCAGCTTAGGTGGGACAGGGGATCTAACCGCGGGCTACACCTTC,CASSLGGTGDLTAGYTF
TRBD2,TRBV5-1,TRBJ2-5,TGCGCCAGCAGCCCATCAGGACTAGCGGGGGGTCCCCCGTACTTC,CASSPSGLAGGPPYF
-,TRBV2,TRBJ1-2,TGTGCCAGCAGTGAAGAGGGCAGGGAAGACTATGGCTACACCTTC,CASSEEGREDYGYTF
TRBD1,TRBV10-3,TRBJ1-2,TGTGCCATCAGTGGGGTACTGACAGGGAACTATGGCTACACCTTC,CAISGVLTGNYGYTF
-,TRBV28,TRBJ2-7,TGTGCCAGCATAGGACAGACTTACGAGCAGTACTTC,CASIGQTYEQYF
TRBD1,TRBV6-6,TRBJ1-2,TGTGCCAGCCGGGGACAGGGAGGGTTCTATGGCTACACCTTC,CASRGQGGFYGYTF
TRBD2,TRBV6-1,TRBJ2-7,TGTGCCAGCAGTGGAGGGACTAGCGGAGTCTACGAGCAGTACTTC,CASSGGTSGVYEQYF
TRBD2,TRBV30,TRBJ2-5,TGTGCCTGGAGTCTAGCGGGAGGAAAAGAGACCCAGTACTTC,CAWSLAGGKETQYF
TRBD1,TRBV27,TRBJ2-7,TGTGCCAGCAGTTTGGCCGGGACAGGGCATTACGAGCAGTACTTC,CASSLAGTGHYEQYF
TRBD1,TRBV2,TRBJ1-2,TGTGCCAGCAGTGAAGAGACAGGGCCCTACACCTTC,CASSEETGPYTF
TRBD1,TRBV6-5,TRBJ1-2,TGTGCCAGCAGTTCCCGACAGGGGGCTCGGTATGGCTACACCTTC,CASSSRQGARYGYTF
-,TRBV5-1,TRBJ2-5,TGCGCCAGCCATCGGGAACTTGGTGGGGAGACCCAGTACTTC,CASHRELGGETQYF
TRBD2,TRBV5-6,TRBJ2-2,TGTGCCAGCAAGCGGGAGGGCCGCACCGGGGAGCTGTTTTTT,CASKREGRTGELFF
-,TRBV5-5,TRBJ1-2,TGTGCCAGCAGCCCGGAGGACAGCCACTATGGCTACACCTTC,CASSPEDSHYGYTF
-,TRBV30,TRBJ2-1,TGTGCCTGGAGTGTAGGACTTCTGGATGAGCAGTTCTTC,CAWSVGLLDEQFF
TRBD2,TRBV6-5,TRBJ2-3,TGTGCCAGCAGTTACGAGAGCGGGGGCACAGATACGCAGTATTTT,CASSYESGGTDTQYF
TRBD2,TRBV5-1,TRBJ2-5,TGCGCCAGCAGTCACGGGACTAGCGTAGAGACCCAGTACTTC,CASSHGTSVETQYF
TRBD1,TRBV19,TRBJ2-6,TGTGCCAGTAGTAACAGGGGCTCTGGGGCCAACGTCCTGACTTTC,CASSNRGSGANVLTF
TRBD1,TRBV4-2,TRBJ2-3,TGTGCCAGCAGCCAACACCACGGGACAGGGGGCGCGGCGGATACGCAGTATTTT,CASSQHHGTGGAADTQYF
-,TRBV18,TRBJ1-5,TGTGCCAGCTCACTTACATATAGCAATCAGCCCCAGCATTTT,CASSLTYSNQPQHF
-,TRBV7-7,TRBJ2-3,TGTGCCAGCAGCTTTCTCCCTGGAGCGGGCACGCAGTATTTT,CASSFLPGAGTQYF
TRBD1,TRBV9,TRBJ2-5,TGTGCCAGCAGCGTGGGACAGGCCTGGGAGACCCAGTACTTC,CASSVGQAWETQYF
-,TRBV23-1,TRBJ1-6,TGCGCCAGCAGTCAATCAGTTGGGCAGGGCCCCGGGAATTCACCCCTCCACTTT,CASSQSVGQGPGNSPLHF
-,TRBV7-9,TRBJ1-1,TGTGCCAGCAGCACGCTACAGGACACTGAAGCTTTCTTT,CASSTLQDTEAFF
TRBD1,TRBV2,TRBJ2-7,TGTGCCAGCAGCGGTCCCGGGACAGGGAATCACGAGCAGTACTTC,CASSGPGTGNHEQYF
-,TRBV7-2,TRBJ1-2,TGTGCCAGCAGCTTAGGGGCCCCCAGCTACACCTTC,CASSLGAPSYTF
TRBD1,TRBV30,TRBJ1-1,TGTGCCTTACAGGGGAGGAATGAAGCTTTCTTT,CALQGRNEAFF
-,TRBV6-4,TRBJ1-1,TGTGCCAGCAGCGCCGCCAGGAACACTGAAGCTTTCTTT,CASSAARNTEAFF
-,TRBV6-5,TRBJ2-1,TGTGCCAGCAGTTACGATGGTAGCGGAGACAATGAGCAGTTCTTC,CASSYDGSGDNEQFF
-,TRBV6-1,TRBJ2-1,TGTGCCAGCAGTGAATCCGAATTTAGCTCCTACAATGAGCAGTTCTTC,CASSESEFSSYNEQFF
-,TRBV25-1,TRBJ2-1,TGTGCCAGCAGTGAGGGGGGGGCAGGGGGCAGAAGTGAGCAGTTCTTC,CASSEGGAGGRSEQFF
-,TRBV30,TRBJ2-2,TGTGCCTGGAGTAAGGGGGCCGGGGAGCTGTTTTTT,CAWSKGAGELFF
TRBD2,TRBV6-5,TRBJ2-1,TGTGCCAGCAGTCAGCGGGGGTCCCTTTCATATGAGCAGTTCTTC,CASSQRGSLSYEQFF
-,TRBV20-1,TRBJ1-1,TGCAGTGCTAGAGAGACAAAAGCTTTCTTT,CSARETKAFF